These 16 T cell receptor beta chains were all obtained from the same sample, sequenced in a study of OX40 agonist ivuxolimab in advanced cancers. Libraries were prepared by immunoSEQ multiplex PCR; TCRdb keeps only in-frame clonotypes and omits some of them. The profile shows about 24,000 clones, about two thirds of them singletons. This material consisted of CD4+ or CD8+ T cells sorted from blood, taken in a trial of the OX40 agonist ivuxolimab. The receptors shown here come from an adult with an advanced solid tumor such as melanoma, head and neck, liver or kidney cancer.

The chain uses TRBV5-4 and TRBJ2-5; 9 positions match TRBD2. J lost 6 bases, V lost 4 bases, and 7 bases had no gene match. Germline values: CDR1 SGHNT, CDR2 YYREEE (reference sequence). The CDR3 length is 14 residues. CDR3 bases: TGTGCCAGCAGCCTCCTTTCTAGCGGGAAGACCCAGTACTTC. Its protein is CASSLLSSGKTQYF.

This clone was seen a handful of times. The V gene is TRBV4-1, the J gene TRBJ1-2; 9 nucleotides line up with TRBD1. This CDR3 region has 15 residues. V shed 3 bases, J shed 8 bases, and the junction held 10 bases outside the gene matches. Looked up from germline, CDR1 is MGHRA and CDR2 is YSYEKL. The CDR3 coding sequence is TGCGCCAGCAGCCAGGGGACAGGGTATCGGACCGGCTACACCTTC. It yields the protein CASSQGTGYRTGYTF.

The J gene is TRBJ2-3, the V gene TRBV6-1, with TRBD2 matching 7 bases. This CDR3 is 15 amino acids long. With 5 bases clipped from V and 3 bases from J, the junction kept 8 bases outside the gene matches. Germline loops: CDR1 MNHNS, CDR2 SASEGT. The DNA of the CDR3 is TGTGCCAGCAGTTCTCAGTCCGGGAGGACAGATACGCAGTATTTT. It encodes CASSSQSGRTDTQYF.

Details on this clone: An end of the junction does not agree with germline; a read error may underlie this. The chain has TRBV7-7 and TRBJ1-3; D ambiguous. The germline gives CDR1 SSHAT, CDR2 FNYEAQ (reference sequence). The CDR3 covers 17 residues. The CDR3 DNA sequence: TGTGCTAGCAGCTTAGTGGACGAGCACCTCTCTGGAAACACCATATATTTT. This sequence encodes CASSLVDEHLSGNTIYF.

This clone was counted once. CDR3 loop: CASRQTGGGWYGYTF. The DNA for the CDR3 is TGTGCCAGCAGGCAGACAGGGGGGGGTTGGTATGGCTACACCTTC. The rearrangement joins TRBV28 to TRBJ1-2, with TRBD1 identical over 9 bases. The CDR3 spans 15 residues. Trimming removed 6 bases from V and 5 bases from J; junction bases left unmatched: 10. Germline V gene data show CDR1 as MDHEN and CDR2 as SYDVKM.

V is TRBV9 and J is TRBJ2-1; 11 bases fit TRBD2. Germline values: CDR1 SGDLS, CDR2 YYNGEE. The CDR3 extends over 17 amino acids. V gave up 0 bases and J gave up 7 bases; unmatched junction bases: 9. As DNA, the CDR3 is TGTGCCAGCAGCGTAGGAGCTAGCGGGGGGCACGGGAATGAGCAGTTCTTC. Its translation: CASSVGASGGHGNEQFF.

The CDR3 reads CASSTLGGRPQHF. Written as DNA, the CDR3 is TGTGCCAGCAGCACCCTCGGTGGCCGACCCCAGCATTTT. The chain recombines TRBV9 with TRBJ1-5, with unresolved D. Trimming took off 4 bases at V and 10 bases at J, with 15 bases between the two ends. Germline V gene lookup returns CDR1 SGDLS and CDR2 YYNGEE. The CDR3 has 13 residues.

The chain recombines TRBV19 with TRBJ2-5; D is uncertain. The germline gives CDR1 LNHDA, CDR2 SQIVND (reference sequence). The CDR3 covers 11 residues. V was clipped by 7 bases and J by 5 bases, with 8 bases between them. The DNA for the CDR3 is TGTGCCAGTATGTTCCGGGAGACCCAGTACTTC. Residues: CASMFRETQYF.

This clone is termed medium-sized. V usage is TRBV28 and J usage is TRBJ2-7, with TRBD1 as a possible D gene (5 bases). Between the trimmed V and J ends, which lost 3 bases and 6 bases, there was a span of 6 bases. The V gene's germline CDR1 is MDHEN and CDR2 SYDVKM. The CDR3 has 11 amino acids. CDR3 residues: CASSLTVEQYF. Here the CDR3 DNA reads TGTGCCAGCAGTTTGACAGTCGAGCAGTACTTC. The variable domain in full, completed from reference TRBV28 and TRBJ2-7, reads DVKVTQSSRYLVKRTGEKVFLECVQDMDHENMFWYRQDPGLGLRLIYFSYDVKMKEKGDIPEGYSVSREKKERFSLILESASTNQTSMYLCASSLTVEQYFGPGTRLTVT.

The chain uses TRBV5-1 and TRBJ2-2; weak D call: TRBD2 (5 bases). The CDR3 is 13 amino acids. The germline V gene has CDR1 SGHRS and CDR2 YFSETQ. Trimming took off 7 bases at V and 5 bases at J, with 12 bases between the two ends. The CDR3 here is CASGSTGTGELFF. The CDR3 DNA is TGCGCCAGCGGATCGACGGGGACCGGGGAGCTGTTTTTT.

The CDR3 reads CASSIPTGKDEKLFF. The CDR3, as DNA: TGTGCCAGCAGCATACCGACAGGGAAGGATGAAAAACTGTTTTTT. The V and J genes are TRBV6-1 and TRBJ1-4; 7 nucleotides agree with TRBD1. This CDR3 comprises 15 residues. Trimming at V came to 6 bases and at J to 6 bases, leaving 10 bases not matched to a gene. The germline V gene encodes CDR1 MNHNS and CDR2 SASEGT.

A single count supports this clone. The genes are TRBV19 and TRBJ1-2; 11 bases agree with TRBD1. Trimming took 8 bases from V and 3 from J; bases not matched to a gene: 5. The CDR3 totals 14 residues. Germline V CDR1 and CDR2: LNHDA, SQIVND (reference sequence). As DNA, the CDR3 is TGTGCCAGTGGACAGGGGGCCCTAGACTATGGCTACACCTTC. Translating it yields CASGQGALDYGYTF.

V gene TRBV4-1 combines with J gene TRBJ2-5; D possibly corresponds to TRBD1 (6 bases). This CDR3 spans 17 amino acids. The V and J ends lost 4 bases and 1 base respectively, with 19 bases between them. The germline CDR1 and CDR2 sequences are MGHRA and YSYEKL. The DNA of the CDR3 is TGCGCCAGCAGCCTTTATCTGACAGGCCTACTCCAAGAGACCCAGTACTTC. The encoded protein is CASSLYLTGLLQETQYF.

The rearrangement joins TRBV7-9 to TRBJ2-7; TRBD2 aligns across 8 bases. The CDR3 sequence is 15 residues long. The junction had 6 bases not matched to a gene; V was cut back by 5 bases and J by 0 bases. Germline CDR1 SEHNR, CDR2 FQNEAQ (reference sequence). CDR3 in DNA: TGTGCCAGCAGCGACACTAGCGGCCTCTCCTACGAGCAGTACTTC. Its translation: CASSDTSGLSYEQYF.

This chain joins TRBV7-9 and TRBJ2-7, with D possibly TRBD1 on 6 matching bases. The ends were cut back, 5 bases at V and 0 bases at J, with 17 bases in the middle. CDR1 is SEHNR, CDR2 FQNEAQ, per germline (reference sequence). CDR3 size: 16 residues. CDR3 residues: CASSPPGAYASYEQYF. In DNA form, the CDR3 reads TGTGCCAGCAGCCCCCCAGGGGCCTATGCCTCCTACGAGCAGTACTTC.

The gene calls are TRBV15 and TRBJ2-4, with D perhaps TRBD1 (7 bases). V was pared by 5 bases and J by 8 bases, with 13 bases between. This CDR3 is 13 amino acids long. In germline, CDR1 is LNHNV, CDR2 YYDKDF (reference sequence). The CDR3 reads CATSEDREDIQYF. The CDR3 nucleotides read TGTGCCACCAGCGAAGACAGGGAGGACATTCAGTACTTC.